This T cell receptor beta chain was identified during a study of T cell responses to AZD1222 COVID-19 vaccine. Sequencing used immunoSEQ multiplex PCR; TCRdb keeps in-frame clones, though not all of them. The sample lists roughly 98,000 clones; approximately 84% were seen once. Study-wide points: A mostly white British donor set with more females was recruited, and clonal diversity was possibly underestimated.

V lost 1 base to trimming and J lost 5 bases, with 17 bases between them. Germline V gene sequence: CDR1 LGHDT, CDR2 YNNKEL (reference sequence). The CDR3 runs 17 residues. On this clone: Its cognate antigen is unknown.

Second-dose intervals near 4 or 12 weeks were combined. The chain employs TRBV3-1 (or the pseudogene TRBV3-2) and TRBJ2-2, with a tentative D call TRBD1 (6 bases). This clonotype originated in an adult who received the AZD1222 COVID-19 vaccine. Material: peripheral blood, obtained 28 days after the second AZD1222 dose. CDR3 in amino acids: CASSQVWGRGETGELFF. The DNA for the CDR3 is TGTGCCAGCAGCCAAGTATGGGGCAGGGGCGAGACCGGGGAGCTGTTTTTT.